This TCR beta chain was sequenced during a study of PD-1 blockade in classical Hodgkin lymphoma. Points from the study as a whole: Partial responders and progressors had significantly lower baseline TCR diversity. Healthy donors were reported to have higher baseline TCR diversity than newly diagnosed patients.

Generated by immunoSEQ multiplex PCR, the TCRdb table keeps only in-frame clones and is missing some. The profile shows some 93,000 clones, around 80% of them singletons. Time point here: cycle 4 day 1 (C4D1), after 6 weeks of nivolumab. Relapse was seen in all patients after autologous stem cell transplantation, and brentuximab vedotin exposure was variable. Note on this clone: Its cognate antigen is unknown.

CDR1 is SNHLY, CDR2 FYNNEI, per germline. V lost 4 bases and J lost 2, with 9 bases in between. The CDR3 is made up of 13 amino acids. This TCR was sampled from a human donor with classical Hodgkin lymphoma. The sample consisted of peripheral blood mononuclear cells (PBMCs), taken before the fourth cycle of nivolumab. This chain joins TRBV2 and TRBJ2-7, with D possibly TRBD2 on 5 matching bases. The CDR3 reads CASSVLVTYEQYF. The CDR3 nucleotides read TGTGCCAGCAGTGTACTAGTAACCTACGAGCAGTACTTC. The variable domain in full, completed from reference TRBV2 and TRBJ2-7, reads EPEVTQTPSHQVTQMGQEVILRCVPISNHLYFYWYRQILGQKVEFLVSFYNNEISEKSEIFDDQFSVERPDGSNFTLKIRSTKLEDSAMYFCASSVLVTYEQYFGPGTRLTVT.